The sequence of this TCR beta chain was determined in a study of blood T cell repertoires in COVID-19 (dated by TCRdb to 2020 to 2022). Regarding the research as a whole: The collaborator samples originated in the United States, Italy and Spain and spanned the acute and convalescent phases of COVID-19. The prospective study material was composed of cDNA or gDNA derived from T cells, B-cell-depleted T cells, or PBMCs. Subjects who had been exposed to COVID-19, were actively infected with it, or had recovered from it provided the deeply sampled blood TCRbeta repertoires that made up the dataset. The repertoires were made available in a free public database intended to serve as a resource for research on the immune response to SARS-CoV-2. The samples were drawn from the first 160 participants of the ongoing ImmuneRACE study and from over 950 subjects provided by 6 global collaborators. The sample metadata nearly always contained a de-identified subject ID, COVID-19 status, age in years and sex. Where HLA class I and class II types were available, the types were taken from metadata supplied by the sample provider, not from assay-based typing.

One collaborating source in Seattle enrolled patients while the patients were actively infected and followed the patients over time throughout the course of disease. Whole blood was collected in K2EDTA tubes by collaborating institutions according to the institutions' own protocols. For TCRbeta analysis, collaborator samples were shipped as frozen whole blood, as isolated PBMCs, or as DNA extracted from either sample type. With respect to this clone: Its antigen remains unidentified. No qualities accompany the bases; no much larger clone lies one base away.

Reading the germline V gene (reference sequence) gives CDR1 LNHDA and CDR2 SQIVND. Trimming at the junction amounts to 6 bases on V and 3 bases on J, and the germline ends lie 18 bases apart. The CDR3 sequence holds 15 residues, the cysteine and phenylalanine included. Only the CDR3 part of the read is kept: 45 bases, read in frame from the first base. The immunoSEQ Assay, a bias-controlled multiplex PCR, was used to amplify TCRbeta CDR3 regions from genomic DNA. The study's processing was this. The number of nucleated cells in each sample was estimated by amplification of reference gene primers within the assay. Sequence reads were collapsed and filtered to measure the absolute abundance of every unique TCRbeta CDR3 rearrangement. Productive Simpson clonality was computed per sample as the square root of Simpson's diversity index over productive rearrangements. The clones in this table, taken by TCRdb from immuneACCESS, are in-frame only. Not every clone is retained; where verified, under half of the shortfall comes from an unresolved V gene, and the cause of the rest is unknown. V, J and clone size reflect that table, while D and trimming were determined from the DNA. Recorded for this sample are 90,000 or so clones; around 86% of them occurred a single time. The ten largest make up about 4.8% of the sample.

The research as a whole found: How much clinical and demographic metadata was included differed by source and by participant, and the metadata was provided uncurated.

Sequenced sample: peripheral blood. The V gene is TRBV19 and the J gene is TRBJ2-7; the D gene is not confidently resolved. This TCR was sampled from a man aged 60 to 75 with COVID-19, enrolled during active disease. The bases are TGTGCCAGTAGCTCCGGCGGAAGTCGGCACTACGAGCAGTACTTC. Its protein product is CASSSGGSRHYEQYF.